This T cell receptor beta chain was documented in a study of blood T cell repertoires in COVID-19. Overall study: Italy, Spain and the United States were the sources of the convalescent and acute COVID-19 samples. PBMCs, B-cell-depleted T cells, or T cells provided the cDNA or gDNA that made up the material.

Under the authors' procedure: Amplifying reference gene primers gave estimates of nucleated cell counts. Generated by immunoSEQ multiplex PCR, the TCRdb table keeps only in-frame clones and is missing some. V, J and clone size reflect that table, while D and trimming were determined from the DNA. Of about 71,000 clones detected, around 90% appear once; the ten largest clones hold roughly 0.72%. CDR1 is PRHDT, CDR2 FYEKMQ, per germline (reference sequence). CDR3 size: 16 residues. V trimming: 2 bases; J trimming: 4 bases; junction bases outside the gene matches: 7. This sequence joins TRBV13 and TRBJ2-3; 9 positions match TRBD2. The sample taken for sequencing was peripheral blood. This clonotype was obtained from a woman aged 80 or over with acute or convalescent COVID-19. The CDR3 sequence is CASSLSLAGFADTQYF. Here the CDR3 DNA reads TGTGCCAGCAGCTTAAGCCTAGCGGGATTCGCAGATACGCAGTATTTT.